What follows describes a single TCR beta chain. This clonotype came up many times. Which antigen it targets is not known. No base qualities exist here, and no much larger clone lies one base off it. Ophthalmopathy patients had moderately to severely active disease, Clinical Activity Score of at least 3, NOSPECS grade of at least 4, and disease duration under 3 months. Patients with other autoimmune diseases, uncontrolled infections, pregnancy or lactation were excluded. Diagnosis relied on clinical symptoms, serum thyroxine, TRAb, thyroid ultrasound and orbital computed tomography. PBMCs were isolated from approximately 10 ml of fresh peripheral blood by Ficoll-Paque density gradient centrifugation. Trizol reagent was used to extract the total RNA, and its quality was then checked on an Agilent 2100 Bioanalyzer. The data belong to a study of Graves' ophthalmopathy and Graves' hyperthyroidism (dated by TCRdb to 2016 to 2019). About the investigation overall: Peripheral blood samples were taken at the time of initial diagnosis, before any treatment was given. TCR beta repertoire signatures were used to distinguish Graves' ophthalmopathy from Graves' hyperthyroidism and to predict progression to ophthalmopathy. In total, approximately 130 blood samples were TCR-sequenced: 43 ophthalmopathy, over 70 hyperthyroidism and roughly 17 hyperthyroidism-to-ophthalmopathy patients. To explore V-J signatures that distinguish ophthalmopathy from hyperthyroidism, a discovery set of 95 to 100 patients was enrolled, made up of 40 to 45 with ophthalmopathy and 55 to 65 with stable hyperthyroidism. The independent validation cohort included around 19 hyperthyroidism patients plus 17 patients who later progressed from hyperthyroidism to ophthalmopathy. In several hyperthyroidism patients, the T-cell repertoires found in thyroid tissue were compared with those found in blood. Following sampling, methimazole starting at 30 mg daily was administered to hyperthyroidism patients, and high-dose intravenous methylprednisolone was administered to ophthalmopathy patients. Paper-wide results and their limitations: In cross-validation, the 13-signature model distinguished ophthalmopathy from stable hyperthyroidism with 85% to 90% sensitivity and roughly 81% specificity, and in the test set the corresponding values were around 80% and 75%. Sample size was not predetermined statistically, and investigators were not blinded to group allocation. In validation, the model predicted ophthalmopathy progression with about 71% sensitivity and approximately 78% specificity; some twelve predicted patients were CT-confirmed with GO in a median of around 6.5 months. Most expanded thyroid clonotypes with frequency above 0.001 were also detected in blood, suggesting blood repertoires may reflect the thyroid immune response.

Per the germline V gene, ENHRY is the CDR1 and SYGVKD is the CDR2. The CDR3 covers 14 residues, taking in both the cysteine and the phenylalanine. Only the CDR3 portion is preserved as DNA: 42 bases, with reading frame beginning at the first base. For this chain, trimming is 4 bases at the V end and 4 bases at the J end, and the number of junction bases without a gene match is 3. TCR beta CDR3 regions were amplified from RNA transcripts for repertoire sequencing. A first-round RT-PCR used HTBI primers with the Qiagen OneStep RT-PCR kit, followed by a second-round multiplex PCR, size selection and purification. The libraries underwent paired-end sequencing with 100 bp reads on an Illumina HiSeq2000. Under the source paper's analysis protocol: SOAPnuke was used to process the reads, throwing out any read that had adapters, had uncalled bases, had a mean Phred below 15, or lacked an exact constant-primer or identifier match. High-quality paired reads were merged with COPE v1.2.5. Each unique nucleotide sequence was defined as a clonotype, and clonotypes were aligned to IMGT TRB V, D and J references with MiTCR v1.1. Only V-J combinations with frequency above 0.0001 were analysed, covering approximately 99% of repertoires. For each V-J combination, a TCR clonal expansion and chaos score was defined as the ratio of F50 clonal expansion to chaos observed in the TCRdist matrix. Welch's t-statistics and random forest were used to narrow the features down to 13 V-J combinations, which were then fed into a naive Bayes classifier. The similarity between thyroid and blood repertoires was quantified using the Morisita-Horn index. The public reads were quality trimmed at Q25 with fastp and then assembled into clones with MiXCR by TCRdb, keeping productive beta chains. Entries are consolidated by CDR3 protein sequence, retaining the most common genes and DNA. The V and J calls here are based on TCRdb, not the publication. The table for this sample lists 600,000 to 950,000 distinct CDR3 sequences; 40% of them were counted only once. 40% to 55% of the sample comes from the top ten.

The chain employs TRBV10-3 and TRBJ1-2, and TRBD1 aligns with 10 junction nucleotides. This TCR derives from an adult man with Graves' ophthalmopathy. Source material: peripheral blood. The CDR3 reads CAISVGTGVYGYTF. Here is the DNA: TGTGCCATCAGTGTTGGGACAGGGGTCTATGGCTACACCTTC.